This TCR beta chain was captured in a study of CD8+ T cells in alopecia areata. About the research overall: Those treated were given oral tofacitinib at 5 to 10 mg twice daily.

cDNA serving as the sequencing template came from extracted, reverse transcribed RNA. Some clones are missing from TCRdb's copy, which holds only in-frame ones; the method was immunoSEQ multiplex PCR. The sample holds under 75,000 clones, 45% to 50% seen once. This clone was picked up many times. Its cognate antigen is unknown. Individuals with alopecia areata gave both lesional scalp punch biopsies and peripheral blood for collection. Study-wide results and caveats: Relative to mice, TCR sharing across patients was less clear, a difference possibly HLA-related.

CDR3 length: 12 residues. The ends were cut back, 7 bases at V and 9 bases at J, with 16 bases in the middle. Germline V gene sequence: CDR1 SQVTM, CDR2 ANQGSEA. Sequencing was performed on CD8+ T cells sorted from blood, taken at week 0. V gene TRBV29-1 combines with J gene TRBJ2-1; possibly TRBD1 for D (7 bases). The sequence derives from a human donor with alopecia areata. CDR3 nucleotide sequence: TGCAGCGGGCAGGGGGGAAGGCCTGAGCAGTTCTTC. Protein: CSGQGGRPEQFF.